The sequence of this TCR beta chain was determined in a study of T cell responses to AZD1222 COVID-19 vaccine. Of note for this clone: No antigen is known for it.

The method was immunoSEQ multiplex PCR; TCRdb's version includes in-frame clones alone and lacks a portion of them. The sample shows around 100,000 clones, more than 85% of them seen only once. The V gene's germline CDR1 is MNHEY and CDR2 SMNVEV (reference sequence). This CDR3 spans 15 amino acids. V lost 0 bases to trimming and J lost 7 bases; unmatched junction nucleotides: 8. Study results and limitations: Nearly half of spike-specific TCRs reportedly target unmutated variant regions. Receipt of two AZD1222 doses was followed by a rise in Spike-specific TCR breadth and depth. Among AZD1222 vaccinees, only five or six were seropositive at baseline. The donors showed a predominance of white British ancestry and of females, with possible underestimation of clonal diversity.

The gene calls are TRBV27 and TRBJ2-7; 8 bases line up with TRBD2. Material: peripheral blood, obtained on day 0 of AZD1222 vaccination. This TCR was recovered from an adult in good health. The CDR3 loop is CASSLSNGRAFEQYF. DNA of the CDR3: TGTGCCAGCAGTTTATCCAACGGGAGGGCCTTTGAGCAGTACTTC.